Detailed here is one TCR beta chain. The sample belongs to a study of blood T cells in healthy people across ages. Using a J-beta primer mix together with a sample-barcoded 5' primer, a second PCR was run for about 6 to 11 cycles. TCRdb called the 5' RACE reads again in MiXCR, with one record for every CDR3 protein. The sample holds approximately 780,000 distinct CDR3 sequences, around 25% seen once. V was clipped by 3 bases and J by 4 bases, with 13 bases between them. CDR3 length: 15 residues. The germline V gene has CDR1 KGHSH and CDR2 LQKENI. These sequences were also reported in another study, on T cells of mothers and their children. This second report adds: A few mothers and their six children, all healthy Caucasians, donated.

The sequenced sample consisted of blood. V is TRBV18 and J is TRBJ2-1; D possibly corresponds to TRBD1 (6 bases). The receptor comes from a boy under 18 in good health. In nucleotides, the CDR3 is TGTGCCAGCTCACCGACAGGAGACCTATACAATGAGCAGTTCTTC. This sequence encodes CASSPTGDLYNEQFF.